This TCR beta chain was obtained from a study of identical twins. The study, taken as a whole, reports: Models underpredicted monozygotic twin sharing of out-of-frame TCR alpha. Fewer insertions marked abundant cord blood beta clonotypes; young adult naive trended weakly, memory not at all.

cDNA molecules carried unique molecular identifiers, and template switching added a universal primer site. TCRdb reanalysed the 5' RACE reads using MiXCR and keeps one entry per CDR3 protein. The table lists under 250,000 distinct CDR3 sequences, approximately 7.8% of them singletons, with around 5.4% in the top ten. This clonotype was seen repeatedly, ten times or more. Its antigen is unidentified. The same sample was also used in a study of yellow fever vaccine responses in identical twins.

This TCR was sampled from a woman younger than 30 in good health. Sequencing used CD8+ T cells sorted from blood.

CDR3 sequence reads: CSAREIGTTNPNPQHF. The DNA for the CDR3 is TGCAGTGCTAGAGAGATAGGGACCACGAACCCCAATCCCCAGCATTTT. V and J are TRBV20-1 and TRBJ1-5; D is possibly TRBD1 (5 bases). The germline V gene has CDR1 DFQATT and CDR2 SNEGSKA (reference sequence). Between the trimmed V and J ends, which lost 0 bases and 10 bases, there was a span of 22 bases. The CDR3 has 16 amino acids.